The rows below give T cell receptor beta chains drawn from one sample of a study of T cell repertoires in cytomegalovirus infection. MiXCR, applied by TCRdb to the reads, yields one record per CDR3 protein. Of tens of thousands of distinct CDR3 sequences listed, over 15% are singletons. No antigen has been identified for these receptors. The specimen was CD8+ T cells from cultured PBMCs, collected from culture after CMV antigen stimulation. These receptors all stem from a human donor in good health (CMV status not recorded). Some clones in this sample may be carry-over from other donors' samples. CDR3s include the opening cysteine and the closing phenylalanine or tryptophan. Each record gives: J gene, V gene, CDR3 protein.

TRBJ1-2 TRBV7-2 CASSLLTLAPSQGYTF
TRBJ1-5 TRBV6-5 CASSYRGTNQPQHF
TRBJ2-7 TRBV19 CASRQSSSYEQYF
TRBJ2-3 TRBV7-2 CASSLTTGGADTQYF
TRBJ1-6 TRBV6-6 CAHGPNNSPLHF
TRBJ1-2 TRBV18 CASSQGNGYTF
TRBJ2-3 TRBV7-9 CASRARATTDTQYF
TRBJ2-1 TRBV7-8 CASSLPLAGRGNEQFF
TRBJ2-4 TRBV6-2/TRBV6-3 CASESGNIQYF
TRBJ2-3 TRBV12-3/TRBV12-4 CASSLETGLAADTQYF
TRBJ2-5 TRBV27 CASSLAGKQETQYF
TRBJ2-1 TRBV6-2/TRBV6-3 CASSPGTNYNEQFF
TRBJ2-1 TRBV7-2 CASRGSSHEQFF
TRBJ2-5 TRBV11-3 CASSLVSSSGGETQYF
TRBJ1-2 TRBV7-6 CASHSHLGYTF
TRBJ1-4 TRBV11-2 CASSFPANEKLFF
TRBJ2-1 TRBV27 CASSAGNEQFF
TRBJ2-7 TRBV24-1 CATSDLLWEREKAPWECYEQYF
TRBJ2-7 TRBV20-1 CSAREMVESPEQYF
TRBJ1-1 TRBV7-2 CASSFEKGWGTEAFF
TRBJ1-1 TRBV11-2 CASSLTSSWGKTEAFF
TRBJ2-1 TRBV29-1 CSVEDLPVYEQFF
TRBJ2-1 TRBV5-4 CASSGTSGNEQFF
TRBJ2-1 TRBV6-1 CASSEAGASGYNEQFF
TRBJ2-2 TRBV4-3 CASSQGELDTGELFF